This paragraph covers one T cell receptor (beta chain) sequence. Antigen: not known. This sample was included in a study of cytomegalovirus exposure and HLA in healthy donors. 13 Jbeta primers and 60 Vbeta primers were used for the PCR. Clones were read by immunoSEQ multiplex PCR, and TCRdb kept only the in-frame ones, dropping some. The sample includes under 250,000 clones, approximately 82% of them seen just once. Study outcomes and limitations: It was in a later analysis that TCR association rates were seen to vary by HLA locus, highest for DRB1 and lowest for HLA-C.

The germline V gene encodes CDR1 SGHVS and CDR2 FQNEAQ. This CDR3 is built from 15 residues. V gave up 5 bases and J gave up 1 base, with 14 bases separating them. This TCR was sampled from a woman aged 45-60 years in good health and CMV-seropositive. Material for sequencing was PBMCs. The chain recombines TRBV7-8 with TRBJ2-5; a weak D match, TRBD2 (6 bases). CDR3 coding DNA: TGTGCCAGCAGCCTTAATCGGGGGTTCCAAGAGACCCAGTACTTC. Its translation is CASSLNRGFQETQYF. The whole variable domain, remainder taken from reference TRBV7-8 and TRBJ2-5, is GAGVSQSPRYKVAKRGQDVALRCDPISGHVSLFWYQQALGQGPEFLTYFQNEAQLDKSGLPSDRFFAERPEGSVSTLKIQRTQQEDSAVYLCASSLNRGFQETQYFGPGTRLLVL.